This T cell receptor beta chain emerged from a study of cytotoxic CD8 clonotypes in ibrutinib-treated CLL. As for the study in general: Investigators reported 25 or so partial and 2 complete responses; after median around 63 months, about 15 patients remained remitted and 12 progressed. Sequenced samples delivered averages of 270,000 or so productive templates and 90,000 or so productive rearrangements. Broader study findings: At ibrutinib response, clonality increased, and at progression it declined back toward baseline.

Trimming stripped 4 bases from V and 3 bases from J, with 4 bases between. The CDR3 runs 12 residues. Germline V gene lookup returns CDR1 SGHRS and CDR2 YFSETQ. Assay used: immunoSEQ multiplex PCR; TCRdb lists only in-frame clones, some missing. The table includes about 84,000 clones, 86% detected once. Details on this clone: The antigen remains unidentified.

This TCR was sampled from a human donor with chronic lymphocytic leukemia. The sample in question was PBMCs, obtained before ibrutinib treatment. The gene calls are TRBV5-1 and TRBJ2-2, with D unclear. The CDR3 is CASSEYTGELFF. CDR3 in DNA: TGCGCCAGCAGCGAGTACACCGGGGAGCTGTTTTTT. The full variable domain, with the rest looked up from reference TRBV5-1 and TRBJ2-2, is KAGVTQTPRYLIKTRGQQVTLSCSPISGHRSVSWYQQTPGQGLQFLFEYFSETQRNKGNFPGRFSGRQFSNSRSEMNVSTLELGDSALYLCASSEYTGELFFGEGSRLTVL.